Only one count was recorded for the clone carrying this T cell receptor (beta chain). These data are taken from a study of control samples from healthy donors and cancer patients. TCRdb's copy holds only in-frame clones and misses some; the assay was immunoSEQ multiplex PCR. The sample shows 71,000 or so clones, about 90% of them seen only once. Germline V gene sequence: CDR1 SSHAT, CDR2 FNYEAQ (reference sequence). V was shortened by 1 base and J by 2 bases, with 11 bases between the two germline ends. The CDR3 has 15 amino acids. The specimen sequenced was PBMCs. The chain joins TRBV7-7 to TRBJ2-5, with D perhaps matching TRBD2 (5 bases). This clonotype was sampled from a man in his sixties with lung cancer. Here the CDR3 reads CASSLGGLAQETQYF. CDR3 bases: TGTGCCAGCAGCTTAGGAGGGCTTGCTCAAGAGACCCAGTACTTC.